This entry lists 20 T cell receptor beta chains sequenced from one sample in a study of technical replicates of blood from several donors. Generated by immunoSEQ multiplex PCR, the TCRdb table keeps only in-frame clones and is missing some. The table lists 70,000 to 75,000 clones, around 93% of them singletons, with 0.25% in the top ten. Sequences were obtained from T cells isolated from PBMCs. All receptors derive from a human donor in good health.

This CDR3 reads CASSLGDRAYEQYF. CDR3 sequence (DNA): TGCGCCAGCAGCTTAGGGGACAGGGCCTACGAGCAGTACTTC. This chain links TRBV5-1 with TRBJ2-7; 9 nucleotides agree with TRBD1. From germline, CDR1 is SGHRS and CDR2 YFSETQ. V lost 2 bases, J lost 2 bases, and 2 bases stayed unmatched. The CDR3 loop spans 14 amino acids.

This clone was observed a handful of times. This chain connects TRBV5-6 to TRBJ1-1; D uncertain. The germline V gene has CDR1 SGHDT and CDR2 YYEEEE. Trimming removed 0 bases at V and 10 bases at J, with 16 bases between. The CDR3 loop spans 14 amino acids. CDR3 protein: CASSLAAGLVGAFF. CDR3 DNA sequence: TGTGCCAGCAGCTTGGCCGCAGGACTGGTTGGAGCTTTCTTT.

The rearrangement uses TRBV30 and TRBJ1-4; D is unresolved. CDR1 and CDR2 from the germline V gene are GTSNPN and SVGIG (reference sequence). The CDR3 has 14 amino acids. The V end was cut by 0 bases, the J end by 17 bases, with 22 bases between. The CDR3 nucleotides are TGTGCCTGGAGTGTGCCGGGGAGCTCTCTAAGATCCTTTTTT. This encodes CAWSVPGSSLRSFF.

The gene calls are TRBV29-1 and TRBJ2-1; 7 bases map to TRBD2. Losses at the gene ends were 6 bases for V and 3 bases for J; bases not matched to a gene: 5. The CDR3 has 13 amino acids. CDR1 is SQVTM, CDR2 ANQGSEA, per germline. CDR3 nucleotides: TGCAGCGTCGTAACTAGCGACTACAATGAGCAGTTCTTC. This gives the protein CSVVTSDYNEQFF.

J is TRBJ2-5 and V is TRBV27; D gene uncertain. This CDR3 has 13 amino acids. The germline V gene encodes CDR1 MNHEY and CDR2 SMNVEV (reference sequence). The ends were cut back, 0 bases at V and 0 bases at J, with 2 bases in the middle. The CDR3 loop is CASSLSNQETQYF. CDR3 sequence (DNA): TGTGCCAGCAGTTTATCTAACCAAGAGACCCAGTACTTC.

This clone has a handful of counts. The chain carries TRBV6-6 and TRBJ1-5, with D possibly matching TRBD1 (5 bases). The CDR3 is made up of 15 amino acids. In germline, CDR1 is MNHNY, CDR2 SVGAGI (reference sequence). V lost 7 bases, J lost 8 bases, and 21 bases lay in between. The CDR3 region is CASTGGGRDLEPQHF. CDR3 nucleotide sequence: TGTGCCAGCACTGGCGGGGGTAGGGATTTGGAGCCCCAGCATTTT.

The chain is built from TRBV4-1 and TRBJ2-1; TRBD2 matches 9 bases. Germline V CDR1 and CDR2: MGHRA, YSYEKL. This CDR3 spans 14 amino acids. V was clipped by 5 bases and J by 5 bases; unmatched bases: 4. DNA for the CDR3: TGCGCCAGCAGCTTAGCGGGAGCTCACAATGAGCAGTTCTTC. Translation: CASSLAGAHNEQFF.

The chain has TRBV27 and TRBJ2-7, with 7 nucleotides matching TRBD2. This CDR3 spans 15 amino acids. Germline V gene sequence: CDR1 MNHEY, CDR2 SMNVEV (reference sequence). V shed 0 bases, J shed 2 bases, and the junction held 4 bases outside the gene matches. Here the CDR3 reads CASSLSSAGAYEQYF. DNA for the CDR3: TGTGCCAGCAGTTTATCGAGTGCGGGAGCCTACGAGCAGTACTTC.

V and J are TRBV2 and TRBJ2-1; D gene uncertain. The CDR3 totals 15 residues. Germline V gene sequence: CDR1 SNHLY, CDR2 FYNNEI. Trimming shortened V by 6 bases and J by 4 bases, and 16 bases separated the two germline ends. CDR3 sequence: CASSPSPSVYNEQFF. In DNA, the CDR3 is TGTGCCAGCAGCCCTTCGCCGTCAGTATACAATGAGCAGTTCTTC.

V and J are TRBV7-8 and TRBJ1-2, with D possibly TRBD1 on 6 matching bases. Trimming took off 3 bases at V and 4 bases at J, with 33 bases between the two ends. Germline assignment: CDR1 SGHVS and CDR2 FQNEAQ. CDR3 length: 21 residues. CDR3: CASSFRLGARNPRWKGYGYTF. CDR3 in DNA: TGTGCCAGCAGCTTTCGGTTGGGGGCAAGAAACCCACGGTGGAAGGGCTATGGCTACACCTTC.

The J gene is TRBJ1-5, the V gene TRBV5-6; TRBD1 agrees at 10 bases. Germline trimming cut 2 bases from V and 4 bases from J; bases unmatched to any gene: 12. The CDR3 spans 18 residues. Per germline, CDR1 SGHDT and CDR2 YYEEEE. For the CDR3, the DNA is TGTGCCAGCAGCTTTGGTCCATGGGACAGGGGTGGGAATCAGCCCCAGCATTTT. This codes for CASSFGPWDRGGNQPQHF. The variable domain in full, with the rest retrieved from reference TRBV5-6 and TRBJ1-5, is DAGVTQSPTHLIKTRGQQVTLRCSPKSGHDTVSWYQQALGQGPQFIFQYYEEEERQRGNFPDRFSGHQFPNYSSELNVNALLLGDSALYLCASSFGPWDRGGNQPQHFGDGTRLSIL.

This chain connects TRBV7-3 to TRBJ1-6; 8 nucleotides agree with TRBD1. The V gene's germline CDR1 is SGHTA and CDR2 FQGTGA. CDR3 length: 15 amino acids. With V trimmed by 2 bases and J by 8 bases, 5 bases remained unmatched. The CDR3 loop is CASSLFGTGDSPLHF. The DNA of the CDR3 is TGTGCCAGCAGCTTATTTGGGACAGGAGATTCACCCCTCCACTTT.

This clone was picked up a small number of times. This chain uses TRBV18 with TRBJ2-1; no reliable D call. The ends were cut back, 3 bases at V and 8 bases at J, with 5 bases in the middle. The CDR3 runs 11 residues. Germline CDR1 and CDR2: KGHSH and LQKENI. CDR3 sequence reads: CASSPSYEQFF. CDR3 DNA sequence: TGTGCCAGCTCACCCTCGTATGAGCAGTTCTTC.

This clone was counted a single time. The CDR3, as DNA: TGTGCCTGGAGTAAGACAGGGATCAATCAGCCCCAGCATTTT. This translates into CAWSKTGINQPQHF. This chain joins TRBV30 and TRBJ1-5; 7 bases are shared with TRBD1. Unmatched junction bases numbered 4, after V lost 2 bases and J lost 3 bases. The germline V gene encodes CDR1 GTSNPN and CDR2 SVGIG (reference sequence). CDR3 length: 14 amino acids.

The chain employs TRBV19 and TRBJ1-1; TRBD1 aligns across 8 bases. V was clipped by 10 bases and J by 2 bases; unmatched bases: 9. This CDR3 spans 14 amino acids. Looked up from germline, CDR1 is LNHDA and CDR2 is SQIVND (reference sequence). Here the CDR3 DNA reads TGTGCCACCTCGACAGGGGCGGGCAACACTGAAGCTTTCTTT. This sequence encodes CATSTGAGNTEAFF.

This rearrangement joins TRBV9 to TRBJ2-3, with D possibly being TRBD2 (6 bases). Germline V gene data show CDR1 as SGDLS and CDR2 as YYNGEE. V was cut by 0 bases and J by 0 bases, with 11 bases left in between. CDR3 length equals 16 residues. In DNA form, the CDR3 reads TGTGCCAGCAGCGTAGCCTTCAGCGGGAGCACAGATACGCAGTATTTT. Amino acid sequence: CASSVAFSGSTDTQYF.

The genes are TRBV19 and TRBJ2-7, with TRBD1 identical over 8 bases. V shed 1 base and J 5 bases; nucleotides not matched to a gene: 7. Germline V lookup: CDR1 LNHDA, CDR2 SQIVND (reference sequence). CDR3 length: 15 residues. CDR3 in DNA: TGTGCCAGTAGTATAGCTCACGGACAGGGTAACGAGCAGTACTTC. Translated, it gives CASSIAHGQGNEQYF.

This chain joins TRBV28 and TRBJ2-7, with 15 bases identical to TRBD2. CDR1 is MDHEN and CDR2 is SYDVKM in the germline V gene. The CDR3 extends over 16 amino acids. Trimming took 6 bases from V and 4 from J; bases not matched to a gene: 7. CDR3 region: CASRVLGLAGGYEQYF. Written as DNA, the CDR3 is TGTGCCAGCAGGGTCCTCGGACTAGCGGGAGGGTACGAGCAGTACTTC.

The chain combines TRBV5-1 with TRBJ2-4, with D possibly TRBD1 on 6 matching bases. Germline V gene data show CDR1 as SGHRS and CDR2 as YFSETQ. V was trimmed by 4 bases and J by 3 bases, leaving 17 bases between them. The CDR3 has 16 amino acids. The CDR3 sequence: CASSPAIGQLKNIQYF. The CDR3 region has the DNA TGCGCCAGCAGCCCGGCGATAGGACAGCTCAAAAACATTCAGTACTTC.

The chain couples TRBV18 to TRBJ1-1; the D gene is possibly TRBD1 (5 bases). The V end was cut by 4 bases, the J end by 3 bases, with 15 bases between. Germline loops: CDR1 KGHSH, CDR2 LQKENI. The length of the CDR3 is 15 residues. The CDR3 DNA sequence: TGTGCCAGCTCACTATCGGTTGGGGGGGACACTGAAGCTTTCTTT. Its translation: CASSLSVGGDTEAFF.